The rows below give T cell receptor beta chains drawn from one sample of a study of T cells after yellow fever vaccination. One entry per CDR3 protein results from TCRdb running MiXCR on the 5' RACE reads. This sample has more than 350,000 distinct CDR3 sequences; around 10% occur once, and the top ten carry roughly 18%. Sequencing used PBMCs, obtained on the day of the first yellow fever vaccination. The receptors here all came from a young man who received the YFV17D yellow fever vaccine. CDR3s include the opening cysteine and the closing phenylalanine or tryptophan. The order of the fields is J gene, V gene, CDR3 protein.

j_gene: TRBJ1-4
v_gene: TRBV5-1
CDR3aa: CASSSRQAFATNEKLFF

j_gene: TRBJ2-2
v_gene: TRBV7-9
CDR3aa: CASSLTSSVTGELFF

j_gene: TRBJ1-1
v_gene: TRBV7-9
CDR3aa: CASSLANVAEAFF

j_gene: TRBJ1-2
v_gene: TRBV5-4
CDR3aa: CASSGGTGGHYGYTF

j_gene: TRBJ2-3
v_gene: TRBV5-1
CDR3aa: CASSLARGGGASTDTQYF

j_gene: TRBJ2-6
v_gene: TRBV9
CDR3aa: CASSVDTATGANVLTF

j_gene: TRBJ2-3
v_gene: TRBV13
CDR3aa: CASSWGEYYRTDTQYF

j_gene: TRBJ2-5
v_gene: TRBV7-9
CDR3aa: CASSPDGQNPEGETQYF

j_gene: TRBJ2-1
v_gene: TRBV7-2
CDR3aa: CASSFGLRGAGADEQFF

j_gene: TRBJ2-2
v_gene: TRBV5-6
CDR3aa: CASSSQDRGPGELFF

j_gene: TRBJ2-6
v_gene: TRBV29-1
CDR3aa: CSVTGSSGANVLTF

j_gene: TRBJ1-2
v_gene: TRBV9
CDR3aa: CASSVATPGGNYGYTF

j_gene: TRBJ2-2
v_gene: TRBV6-1
CDR3aa: CATRARRDTGELFF

j_gene: TRBJ2-1
v_gene: TRBV12-3/TRBV12-4
CDR3aa: CASSFWGRVEQFF

j_gene: TRBJ1-3
v_gene: TRBV5-1
CDR3aa: CASSPGQLSGNTIYF

j_gene: TRBJ1-6
v_gene: TRBV7-2
CDR3aa: CASSLDRGPLHF

j_gene: TRBJ2-4
v_gene: TRBV29-1
CDR3aa: CSGGRGLDNIQYF

j_gene: TRBJ2-1
v_gene: TRBV5-1
CDR3aa: CASSTRDRGLDEQFF